This TCR beta chain stems from a study of T cell repertoires in cytomegalovirus infection. Study summary: Carrying CMV and the relevant HLA type showed in public TCR beta signatures.

Findings of the study overall: Dominating the ex vivo response were HLA-C-restricted CMV-specific TCR beta clonotypes.

Each CDR3 protein gets one entry after TCRdb re-called the reads with MiXCR. The repertoire holds 300,000 to 450,000 distinct CDR3 sequences, with about a sixth as singletons. A remark on this clonotype: The antigen remains undetermined.

The CDR3 spans 12 residues. V dropped 3 bases and J dropped 4 bases, with 8 bases sitting between them. Germline loops: CDR1 DFQATT, CDR2 SNEGSKA (reference sequence). The chain links TRBV20-1 to TRBJ2-3, with D perhaps TRBD2 (5 bases). The clonotype was recovered from a human donor in good health (CMV status not recorded). Some clones in this sample may be carry-over from other donors' samples. What was sequenced was PBMCs. The DNA of the CDR3 is TGCAGTGCTAGGGGGAGTCCAGATACGCAGTATTTT. Residues: CSARGSPDTQYF.